This TCR beta chain was obtained from a study of blood T cell repertoires in COVID-19. Background on the study: Acute-phase and convalescent COVID-19 samples originated in the United States, Italy and Spain. T cells, B-cell-depleted T cells, or PBMCs provided the cDNA or gDNA that served as material.

Study processing details: Amplification of reference gene primers was used by the study to estimate nucleated cell counts. Sequencing was performed with immunoSEQ multiplex PCR; in TCRdb, only in-frame clones are kept and a portion is missing. V, J and clone size are those of that table, while D and trimming were read from the DNA. The table has tens of thousands of clones, 85% to 90% seen once. With V trimmed by 5 bases and J by 5 bases, 6 bases remained unmatched. The CDR3 loop spans 15 amino acids. Germline-derived CDR1 and CDR2 are SEHNR and FQNEAQ (reference sequence). This sequence was found in a human donor with active COVID-19. The donor label of this sample is uncertain. This chain connects TRBV7-9 to TRBJ2-2, with TRBD1 matching over 9 bases. Sequenced input: peripheral blood. Written as DNA, the CDR3 is TGTGCCAGCAGCCTCGGGACAGGGAGGACCGGGGAGCTGTTTTTT. Its translation: CASSLGTGRTGELFF.